Sequencing of this T cell receptor (beta chain) was carried out in a study of CD8+ T cells in alopecia areata. At the level of the study: Treated patients received oral tofacitinib, 5 to 10 mg twice daily. Tofacitinib ran for 6 to 18 months before 6 months off drug. Findings and caveats of the study: Lesional scalp exceeded normal scalp in clonality, especially in alopecia totalis/universalis. Scalp repertoires also include resident alphabeta T cells from normal skin.

J gave up 4 bases and V 4 bases, and 11 bases lay outside the gene matches. CDR1 and CDR2 from the germline V gene are SGHDN and FVKESK. The CDR3 loop spans 16 amino acids. About this clone: Its antigen remains unknown.

The authors extracted RNA and reverse transcribed it into cDNA as the sequencing template. Assay used: immunoSEQ multiplex PCR; TCRdb lists only in-frame clones, some missing. The data contain thousands of clones, around two thirds of them singletons. In alopecia areata patients, both lesional scalp punch biopsies and peripheral blood were collected. This clonotype originated in a human donor with alopecia areata. Sequencing used skin, obtained at week 0. This chain joins TRBV14 and TRBJ2-3; TRBD1 aligns across 7 bases. CDR3 region: CASSLLGLRGPDTQYF. The CDR3 nucleotides are TGTGCCAGCAGCCTCCTTGGGCTAAGGGGGCCAGATACGCAGTATTTT.